This T cell receptor beta chain stems from a study of cytomegalovirus exposure and HLA in healthy donors. Notes on the study in general: When analyzed later, a missense DCLRE1C variant was found to be linked to TCR beta V- and J-gene trimming.

The V end was cut by 2 bases, the J end by 0 bases, with 7 bases between. CDR3 size: 13 residues. Germline-derived CDR1 and CDR2 are SQVTM and ANQGSEA. As to this clone: The antigen is unknown.

PCR used 60 Vbeta primers and 13 Jbeta primers. The assay was immunoSEQ multiplex PCR, and TCRdb's table has in-frame clones only and misses some. This table has tens of thousands of clones, around 74% appearing once. Sequenced material: PBMCs. The sequence came from a woman in her forties or fifties in good health and CMV-seropositive. The rearrangement joins TRBV29-1 to TRBJ1-1; D unclear. CDR3 sequence reads: CSVERRMNTEAFF. Here the CDR3 DNA reads TGCAGCGTTGAAAGGAGGATGAACACTGAAGCTTTCTTT.